This paragraph reports one T cell receptor beta chain. This clonotype was counted many times. The clone's antigen remains unknown. Base-call qualities are not available, and no considerably larger clone is one nucleotide away. In the germline V gene, CDR1 corresponds to SGHNT and CDR2 to YENEEA. There are 18 amino acids in the CDR3, from cysteine to phenylalanine inclusive. The read is trimmed to its CDR3 DNA, 54 bases read in frame from base 1. Trimming accounts for 5 bases at V and 0 bases at J, while the number of junction bases matched to no gene is 4. These data originate in a study of early T cells in non-severe SARS-CoV-2 infection listed by TCRdb under 2021. Background on the whole study: Bulk RNA from unsorted whole blood was used for TCR sequencing, so alpha and beta chains could not be paired. General conclusions and limits of the study: VDJdb matching was skewed toward anti-spike CD8 responses and likely underestimated virus-specific expansions, missing private and CD4 specificities.

The library came from 5' RACE. These reads were obtained on a NextSeq 500. In the TCR library protocol, unique molecular identifiers were attached to individual cDNA molecules to correct for PCR bias and sequencing error. TCR alpha and beta chains were both sequenced, and the abundances of alpha and beta sequences in each sample were closely correlated with each other. On the authors' methods: V gene, J gene and CDR3 annotation of TCR sequences was performed with Decombinator V4. Expanded TCRs were defined as changing significantly between any two time points under a Poisson model with p below 0.0001. TCR abundances were normalised to the total number of TCRs sequenced per sample and were expressed as counts per million. TRAV1-2 paired with TRAJ12, TRAJ20 or TRAJ33 defined MAIT TCRs, while TRAV10 paired with TRAJ18 defined iNKT TCRs. VDJdb, accessed 1 November 2021, was searched for CMV, EBV and SARS-CoV-2 annotated TCRs, excluding TCRs annotated for multiple antigens. In TCRdb, the public reads were trimmed at Q25 with fastp and aligned with MiXCR, with productive beta chains retained. Each entry is one CDR3 protein sequence, shown with its most common DNA and genes. The authors' filters were not applied to this entry. A total of tens of thousands of distinct CDR3 sequences appear in this sample, approximately 7% of them only once. The ten largest clones capture over 35% of the sample.

A case-control design nested within a healthcare worker cohort in London, UK, was used, with weekly nasopharyngeal swab PCR tests and blood sampling performed. Healthcare workers were recruited between 23 and 31 March 2020, during the week of the UK lockdown, and were followed weekly for up to about 15 weeks. The sequence derives from an adult who was a healthcare worker with PCR-confirmed SARS-CoV-2 infection or an uninfected control (not recorded which). This chain joins TRBV11-3 to TRBJ2-1, with TRBD2 matching 16 junction bases. Sample: whole blood. The CDR3: CASSPGTSGRASYNEQFF. The nucleotides are TGTGCCAGCAGCCCCGGGACTAGCGGGAGGGCCTCCTACAATGAGCAGTTCTTC.